This T cell receptor (beta chain) appears in the sequencing data of a study of chemoradiotherapy in HPV16-positive cancers. Regarding the study as a whole: Functional assays defining HPV-specific T cells used only a couple of HPV16-positive patients. For HPV16-positive patients, expanding HPV-responsive T cells associated with longer recurrence-free survival.

Repeated repertoire sampling spanned the course of chemoradiotherapy. This CDR3 region has 13 residues. V lost 7 bases to trimming and J lost 4 bases; unmatched junction nucleotides: 6. The germline V gene encodes CDR1 MNHEY and CDR2 SVGAGI. TCRdb's copy holds only in-frame clones and misses some; the assay was immunoSEQ multiplex PCR. The sample lists about 5,700 clones; about 89% were seen once. Concerning this clone itself: Its antigen remains unknown.

This chain links TRBV6-5 with TRBJ1-1; 7 bases match TRBD1. This receptor was taken from a human donor with HPV-associated anogenital cancer. The material sequenced was blood, taken from a patient who underwent chemoradiotherapy. CDR3 nucleotide sequence: TGTGCCAGCAATAAACAGGGGAGCACTGAAGCTTTCTTT. It yields the protein CASNKQGSTEAFF.